These T cell receptor beta chains were read from a single sample in a study of shared clonotypes between healthy human individuals. Here immunoSEQ multiplex PCR was the method, and the copy in TCRdb shows in-frame clones only, minus some. Of about 110,000 clones listed, 68% are singletons. The source material was memory CD8+ T cells sorted from blood. The receptors were sampled from a young woman in good health. Each CDR3 is given with its conserved first and last residue. The D gene is left open where the match is weak. Clone size is stated in some rows and not others, as once, few, many or a class when expanded.

DNA: TGTGCCAGCAGCTTGCTTAGGAGTTCGGACTACGAGCAGTACTTC; CDR3: CASSLLRSSDYEQYF; J: TRBJ2-7; size: -; V: TRBV5-6; D: -
DNA: TGTGCCAGCAGCCAAGGGACAGGATACTATGGCTACACCTTC; CDR3: CASSQGTGYYGYTF; J: TRBJ1-2; size: -; V: TRBV14; D: TRBD1
DNA: TGCAGTGCTAGCCAACCGGGGGAGCAGTACTTC; CDR3: CSASQPGEQYF; J: TRBJ2-5; size: -; V: TRBV20-1; D: -
DNA: TGTGCCAGCAGCTTAGCGGGAGGCTACAATGAGCAGTTCTTC; CDR3: CASSLAGGYNEQFF; J: TRBJ2-1; size: -; V: TRBV11-3; D: TRBD2
DNA: TGTGCCAGCAGCCGAGCGTATAGCTCCTACAATGAGCAGTTCTTC; CDR3: CASSRAYSSYNEQFF; J: TRBJ2-1; size: few; V: TRBV11-2; D: -
DNA: TGTGCCAGCAGCTCGGGACTAGCGGGACCCCACGAGCAGTACTTC; CDR3: CASSSGLAGPHEQYF; J: TRBJ2-7; size: -; V: TRBV7-2; D: TRBD2
DNA: TGTGCCAGCAACGTAGGCGGGCCTGGGGGCTACACCTTC; CDR3: CASNVGGPGGYTF; J: TRBJ1-2; size: -; V: TRBV2; D: -
DNA: TGTGCCAGCAGCGTATCTAGCGGAGTTCCGTCCGAGCAGTACTTC; CDR3: CASSVSSGVPSEQYF; J: TRBJ2-7; size: -; V: TRBV9; D: TRBD2
DNA: TGTGCCAGCAGTCTTCGGACTAGCGGGAGCATGGGTGGGCTTAACACCGGGGAGCTGTTTTTT; CDR3: CASSLRTSGSMGGLNTGELFF; J: TRBJ2-2; size: -; V: TRBV27; D: TRBD2
DNA: TGTGCCAGCAGTGAATCCCGGGACAGGCCCACAGATACGCAGTATTTT; CDR3: CASSESRDRPTDTQYF; J: TRBJ2-3; size: few; V: TRBV6-4; D: TRBD1
DNA: TGTGCCAGTAACCACGGGGAAACGGACTATGGCTACACCTTC; CDR3: CASNHGETDYGYTF; J: TRBJ1-2; size: -; V: TRBV5-4; D: -
DNA: TGTGCCAGCACCCTTGAGGGGACAGCCTATGGCTACACCTTC; CDR3: CASTLEGTAYGYTF; J: TRBJ1-2; size: -; V: TRBV7-8; D: TRBD1
DNA: TGTGCCTGGAGGTCTAGCGAGGGGGCTAGGGAGTTCTTC; CDR3: CAWRSSEGAREFF; J: TRBJ2-1; size: many; V: TRBV30; D: -
DNA: TGTGCCAGTAGTCCCAAAGCCGGGACGGTTTTCGATGAGCAGTTCTTC; CDR3: CASSPKAGTVFDEQFF; J: TRBJ2-1; size: -; V: TRBV19; D: -
DNA: TGTGCCAGCAGTTATGTGGGGACGAGCAATCAGCCCCAGCATTTT; CDR3: CASSYVGTSNQPQHF; J: TRBJ1-5; size: few; V: TRBV28; D: -
DNA: TGCGCCAGCAGCTTTGACTCCTACGAGCAGTACTTC; CDR3: CASSFDSYEQYF; J: TRBJ2-7; size: -; V: TRBV5-1; D: -
DNA: TGTGCCAGCCGCCCCGAAGTATGGATAGCTTTCTTT; CDR3: CASRPEVWIAFF; J: TRBJ1-1; size: few; V: TRBV2; D: -
DNA: TGTGCCATCAGTGAGCAGGGGACAGCGGGGGCCGAGCAGTACTTC; CDR3: CAISEQGTAGAEQYF; J: TRBJ2-7; size: few; V: TRBV10-3; D: -
DNA: TGTGCCAGCAGCCTCGACCGGCGGAACAATCAGCCCCAGCATTTT; CDR3: CASSLDRRNNQPQHF; J: TRBJ1-5; size: once; V: TRBV7-9; D: -
DNA: TGCGCCAGCAGCTCACAAGCGGGAGGGCCGTACAATGAGCAGTTCTTC; CDR3: CASSSQAGGPYNEQFF; J: TRBJ2-1; size: -; V: TRBV5-1; D: TRBD2
DNA: TGTGCCAGCAGCCACCCCTCGGGACAGGGATCCTACGAGCAGTACTTC; CDR3: CASSHPSGQGSYEQYF; J: TRBJ2-7; size: -; V: TRBV7-9; D: TRBD1
DNA: TGCGCCAGCAGCCCAAGCGGGAGGGCCGACAATGAGCAGTTCTTC; CDR3: CASSPSGRADNEQFF; J: TRBJ2-1; size: -; V: TRBV5-1; D: TRBD2
DNA: TGTGCCAGCAGCTTGGACAGAAGCGACGGATCCTATGGCTACACCTTC; CDR3: CASSLDRSDGSYGYTF; J: TRBJ1-2; size: -; V: TRBV5-5; D: -
DNA: TGTGCCAGCAGTTTAAGACTTCCTCCCTACGAGCAGTACTTC; CDR3: CASSLRLPPYEQYF; J: TRBJ2-7; size: -; V: TRBV28; D: -
DNA: TGCGCCAGCAGCCGGGACAGTCAGTCCTACAATGAGCAGTTCTTC; CDR3: CASSRDSQSYNEQFF; J: TRBJ2-1; size: -; V: TRBV5-1; D: TRBD1
DNA: TGTGCCAGCAGTTACGGGGGGGGCGAGGTTAGGACTGAAGCTTTCTTT; CDR3: CASSYGGGEVRTEAFF; J: TRBJ1-1; size: -; V: TRBV6-5; D: -
DNA: TGTGCCAGCAGCTTTGATACAGGGGGCTTAGAGCAGTACTTC; CDR3: CASSFDTGGLEQYF; J: TRBJ2-7; size: many; V: TRBV13; D: TRBD1
DNA: TGTGCCAGCAGTTGGTACTTGGGATCCGAGCAGTACTTC; CDR3: CASSWYLGSEQYF; J: TRBJ2-7; size: -; V: TRBV6-5; D: -
DNA: TGTGCCAGCAGCCAACTTTCTCTGGGAAACACCGGGGAGCTGTTTTTT; CDR3: CASSQLSLGNTGELFF; J: TRBJ2-2; size: -; V: TRBV14; D: -
DNA: TGTGCCAGCAGCTACAGTGGGGAGACCCAGTACTTC; CDR3: CASSYSGETQYF; J: TRBJ2-5; size: -; V: TRBV7-8; D: -
DNA: TGTGCCTGGGTTAGCGCGGCTGAGCAGTTCTTC; CDR3: CAWVSAAEQFF; J: TRBJ2-1; size: once; V: TRBV30; D: -
DNA: TGTGCCAGCAGCTCCTCCGGACTAGCGGGAGTCAAAAACATTCAGTACTTC; CDR3: CASSSSGLAGVKNIQYF; J: TRBJ2-4; size: -; V: TRBV11-2; D: TRBD2
DNA: TGTGCCAGTAGTATAAGTCGGAGCACCGGGGAGCTGTTTTTT; CDR3: CASSISRSTGELFF; J: TRBJ2-2; size: -; V: TRBV19; D: -